These 20 T cell receptor beta chains came from one sample sequenced in a study of cytomegalovirus exposure and HLA in healthy donors. PCR primers comprised 60 Vbeta and 13 Jbeta primers. The protocol was immunoSEQ multiplex PCR, while the TCRdb copy is restricted to in-frame clones and leaves out a portion. The profile shows roughly 140,000 clones, approximately 81% of them singletons. Specimen: PBMCs. Receptors originate from a man between 18 and 35 years old in good health and CMV-seronegative.

This rearrangement joins TRBV15 to TRBJ2-5, with D possibly TRBD2 on 5 matching bases. The DNA end is a closer match to TRBJ2-7, so the J assignment may be wrong. This CDR3 region has 15 residues. Germline V gene lookup returns CDR1 LNHNV and CDR2 YYDKDF (reference sequence). DNA of the CDR3: TGTGCCACCAGCAGAGATCGGGCCGGGATCTACGAGCAGTACTTC. Translation gives CATSRDRAGIYEQYF.

This clone was found once. This chain joins TRBV11-2 and TRBJ2-5; D possibly corresponds to TRBD1 (6 bases). The end of the DNA fits TRBJ2-7 better, so the J call may be wrong. Per the germline V gene, CDR1 is SGHAT and CDR2 is FQNNGV. This CDR3 comprises 13 residues. The CDR3: CASSLGTAYEQYF. In DNA form, the CDR3 reads TGTGCCAGCAGCTTAGGGACAGCGTACGAGCAGTACTTC.

This clone was observed a handful of times. The V call is TRBV6-5, the J call TRBJ1-1; 7 bases map to TRBD1. CDR3 length equals 16 residues. V trimming: 0 bases; J trimming: 5 bases; junction bases outside the gene matches: 9. The germline gives CDR1 MNHEY, CDR2 SVGAGI. The DNA of the CDR3 is TGTGCCAGCAGTTACTCGCAGGGGGGTTTCGGTACTGAAGCTTTCTTT. As protein: CASSYSQGGFGTEAFF.

This chain uses TRBV18 with TRBJ1-1; no clear D gene. Germline V CDR1 and CDR2: KGHSH, LQKENI. The V end was cut by 6 bases, the J end by 4 bases, with 12 bases between. CDR3 length: 13 amino acids. CDR3 DNA sequence: TGTGCCAGCTCTGACGGACTATCCACTGAAGCTTTCTTT. It codes for CASSDGLSTEAFF.

A note on this clone: The junction departs from germline at one end; a sequencing error may be responsible. The chain uses TRBV7-8 and TRBJ2-7; unclear D gene. The CDR3 loop spans 13 amino acids. The germline V gene encodes CDR1 SGHVS and CDR2 FQNEAQ. The CDR3 loop reads CSSKQKQAYEQYF. The CDR3 DNA reads as TGTTCCAGCAAGCAGAAGCAGGCATACGAGCAGTACTTC.

This clone was seen more than once but under ten times. CDR3 in DNA: TGTGCCAGCAGCTTAAGGGCGTCAGGGGGGCCTAGCAATCAGCCCCAGCATTTT. Translation gives CASSLRASGGPSNQPQHF. This chain connects TRBV7-8 to TRBJ1-5, with 7 bases matching TRBD1. This CDR3 has 18 residues. After removal of 2 bases from V and 0 bases from J, the junction contained 10 bases not matched to a gene. In germline, CDR1 is SGHVS, CDR2 FQNEAQ.

The gene calls are TRBV7-2 and TRBJ1-2; D possibly corresponds to TRBD1 (5 bases). CDR1 is SGHTA and CDR2 is FQGNSA in the germline V gene. CDR3 size: 12 residues. Trimming removed 5 bases at V and 8 bases at J, with 12 bases between. The CDR3 nucleotides are TGTGCCAGCAGCCTCAGGGAGGGGGGCTACACCTTC. Translation: CASSLREGGYTF.

The CDR3, as DNA: TGTGCCAGCAGGGGGGGGCGGGGTTTAGATACGCAGTATTTT. As protein: CASRGGRGLDTQYF. The J gene is TRBJ2-3, the V gene TRBV28, with D possibly matching TRBD2 (7 bases). The CDR3 extends over 14 amino acids. The germline V gene encodes CDR1 MDHEN and CDR2 SYDVKM. Trimming shortened V by 6 bases and J by 5 bases, and 15 bases separated the two germline ends. The whole variable domain, remainder taken from reference TRBV28 and TRBJ2-3, is DVKVTQSSRYLVKRTGEKVFLECVQDMDHENMFWYRQDPGLGLRLIYFSYDVKMKEKGDIPEGYSVSREKKERFSLILESASTNQTSMYLCASRGGRGLDTQYFGPGTRLTVL.

CDR3 sequence reads: CATSRRQVGDTQYF. CDR3 nucleotide sequence: TGTGCCACCAGCCGGAGGCAGGTGGGGGATACGCAGTATTTT. The V and J genes are TRBV15 and TRBJ2-3, with D possibly matching TRBD2 (5 bases). The V end lost 5 bases, the J end lost 6 bases, and 15 bases lay between the germline ends. Germline assignment: CDR1 LNHNV and CDR2 YYDKDF (reference sequence). The CDR3 runs to 14 residues.

V is TRBV5-4 and J is TRBJ2-3, with 12 bases aligning to TRBD2. There are 16 residues in the CDR3. Germline-derived CDR1 and CDR2 are SGHNT and YYREEE (reference sequence). Trimming removed 2 bases from V and 3 bases from J; junction bases left unmatched: 4. The CDR3 bases are TGTGCCAGCAGCTTACGACTAGCGGGAGAGACAGATACGCAGTATTTT. The encoded protein is CASSLRLAGETDTQYF.

The chain joins TRBV27 to TRBJ2-1; D is ambiguous. Trimming took 0 bases from V and 8 from J, leaving 14 bases between them. The CDR3 contains 15 residues. The V gene's germline CDR1 is MNHEY and CDR2 SMNVEV (reference sequence). This CDR3 is CASSLSGSRRDEQFF. The CDR3 nucleotides read TGTGCCAGCAGTTTATCGGGCTCTCGACGAGATGAGCAGTTCTTC.

This chain joins TRBV10-1 and TRBJ2-1, with D perhaps matching TRBD2 (6 bases). Germline CDR1 reads WNHNN; CDR2 reads SYGVQD (reference sequence). The CDR3 consists of 15 residues. Trimming stripped 0 bases from V and 8 bases from J, with 14 bases between. The chain's CDR3 is CASSESSEGFDEQFF. Here the CDR3 DNA reads TGCGCCAGCAGTGAGTCGTCGGAGGGTTTCGATGAGCAGTTCTTC.

The sample holds a few counts of this clone. V is TRBV9 and J is TRBJ2-3; D unresolved. CDR3 length: 12 residues. CDR1 SGDLS and CDR2 YYNGEE come from the germline V gene. Trimming took off 8 bases at V and 10 bases at J, with 17 bases between the two ends. The CDR3: CARYKRSDAQYF. CDR3 nucleotide sequence: TGTGCCAGATATAAGAGGTCGGATGCGCAGTATTTT.

V gene TRBV7-9 combines with J gene TRBJ1-1; D remains ambiguous. This CDR3 is built from 15 residues. The germline V gene has CDR1 SEHNR and CDR2 FQNEAQ (reference sequence). The germline V and J ends were trimmed by 5 bases and 0 bases, with 13 bases remaining between them. The CDR3 region has the DNA TGTGCCAGCAGCCCAAGACGGAGGGTGAACACTGAAGCTTTCTTT. Amino acids: CASSPRRRVNTEAFF.

In its sample, this clone was seen a few times. The chain has TRBV9 and TRBJ1-6; D is undetermined. Trimming removed 3 bases at V and 5 bases at J, with 15 bases between. This CDR3 is 16 amino acids long. From germline, CDR1 is SGDLS and CDR2 YYNGEE. CDR3: CASSAPSGLDNSPLHF. The CDR3 DNA follows: TGTGCCAGCAGCGCACCATCCGGGTTAGATAATTCACCCCTCCACTTT.

The CDR3 DNA sequence: TGTGCCAGCAGCCCCAGCACGGGAATCTTTGAATCTGGGGCCAACGTCCTGACTTTC. Its translation is CASSPSTGIFESGANVLTF. V and J are TRBV7-9 and TRBJ2-6, with a possible D match to TRBD2 (5 bases). The CDR3 is 19 residues long. The ends were cut back, 5 bases at V and 1 base at J, with 21 bases in the middle. CDR1 is SEHNR, CDR2 FQNEAQ, per germline (reference sequence).

This chain connects TRBV14 to TRBJ1-2, with D hard to call. The germline V and J ends were trimmed by 3 bases and 9 bases, with 11 bases remaining between them. Germline CDR1 is SGHDN and CDR2 is FVKESK. The CDR3 has 12 residues. The CDR3 region has the DNA TGTGCCAGCAGCCAGACGGAGGGCCGCTACACCTTC. It yields the protein CASSQTEGRYTF.

In this sample, this clone turned up a few times. The chain is built from TRBV5-1 and TRBJ1-4, with D unresolved. The germline V and J ends were trimmed by 0 bases and 2 bases, with 2 bases remaining between them. CDR1 and CDR2 from the germline V gene are SGHRS and YFSETQ. This CDR3 region has 13 residues. The DNA for the CDR3 is TGCGCCAGCAGCTTGGCGACTAATGAAAAACTGTTTTTT. Protein sequence: CASSLATNEKLFF. The full variable domain, rest sourced from reference TRBV5-1 and TRBJ1-4, is KAGVTQTPRYLIKTRGQQVTLSCSPISGHRSVSWYQQTPGQGLQFLFEYFSETQRNKGNFPGRFSGRQFSNSRSEMNVSTLELGDSALYLCASSLATNEKLFFGSGTQLSVL.

The chain employs TRBV6-6 and TRBJ2-7; 8 nucleotides align to TRBD1. The germline V gene encodes CDR1 MNHNY and CDR2 SVGAGI (reference sequence). The V segment lost 4 bases and the J segment 2 bases; nucleotides outside the gene matches: 7. This CDR3 is 15 amino acids long. In DNA, the CDR3 is TGTGCCAGCAGTTCTGACAGGGGCGTACCCTACGAGCAGTACTTC. It codes for CASSSDRGVPYEQYF.

This clone came up once. V usage is TRBV9 and J usage is TRBJ1-5; TRBD1 matches 7 bases. The CDR3 contains 15 residues. The germline CDR1 and CDR2 sequences are SGDLS and YYNGEE. V lost 3 bases and J lost 6; bases outside the gene matches: 9. The CDR3 reads CASSAGTAEFQPQHF. The CDR3 DNA is TGTGCCAGCAGCGCTGGGACAGCCGAATTTCAGCCCCAGCATTTT.